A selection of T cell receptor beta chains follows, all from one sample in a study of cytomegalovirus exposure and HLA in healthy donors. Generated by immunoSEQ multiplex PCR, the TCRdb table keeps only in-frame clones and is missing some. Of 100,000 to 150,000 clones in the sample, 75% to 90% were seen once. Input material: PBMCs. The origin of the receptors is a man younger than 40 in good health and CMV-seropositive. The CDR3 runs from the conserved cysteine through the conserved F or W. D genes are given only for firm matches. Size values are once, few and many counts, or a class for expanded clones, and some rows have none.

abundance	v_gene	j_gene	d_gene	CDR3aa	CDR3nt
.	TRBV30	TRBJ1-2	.	CAWRGAGPIGYTF	TGTGCCTGGAGAGGGGCAGGGCCTATCGGCTACACCTTC
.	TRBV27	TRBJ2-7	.	CASSLRSMESEQYF	TGTGCCAGCAGTTTAAGATCGATGGAGAGCGAGCAGTACTTC
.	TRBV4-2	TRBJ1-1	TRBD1	CASSLIGGAAEAFF	TGTGCCAGCAGCCTCATAGGGGGCGCGGCTGAAGCTTTCTTT
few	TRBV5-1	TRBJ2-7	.	CASSLDYEQYF	TGCGCCAGCAGTCTCGACTACGAGCAGTACTTC
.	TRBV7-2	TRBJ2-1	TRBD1	CAAKGGYSYNEQFF	TGTGCCGCCAAAGGGGGCTACTCCTACAATGAGCAGTTCTTC
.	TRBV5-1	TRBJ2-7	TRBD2	CASSGDGGGSYEQYF	TGCGCCAGCAGCGGGGATGGGGGGGGCTCCTACGAGCAGTACTTC
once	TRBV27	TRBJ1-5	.	CASRGAGNQPQHF	TGTGCCAGCCGGGGGGCTGGCAATCAGCCCCAGCATTTT
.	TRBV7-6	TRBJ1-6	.	CASSLYRADNSPLHF	TGTGCCAGCAGCTTATACAGGGCGGATAATTCACCCCTCCACTTT
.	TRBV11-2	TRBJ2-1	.	CASSLRGGLPTYNEQFF	TGTGCCAGCAGCTTAAGGGGGGGCCTTCCCACTTACAATGAGCAGTTCTTC
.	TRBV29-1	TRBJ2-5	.	CSVEEPAPGTQYF	TGCAGCGTTGAAGAACCCGCCCCGGGGACCCAGTACTTC
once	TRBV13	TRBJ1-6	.	CASSSQGEDSPLHF	TGTGCCAGCAGCTCACAGGGAGAAGATTCACCCCTCCACTTT